A selection of T cell receptor beta chains follows, all from one sample in a study of post-analysis software for immune sequencing data. TCRdb itself ran the PCR reads through MiXCR, one entry per CDR3 protein. The data hold hundreds of thousands of distinct CDR3 sequences, with just over 35% observed a single time. Sequences were obtained from blood. The receptors were gathered from a girl under 18 with multiple sclerosis. The CDR3 runs from the conserved cysteine through the conserved F or W. D genes are given only for firm matches. Clone size is shown for a subset of rows, as once, few, many or a class of expanded clone.

j_call: TRBJ2-5
d_call: NA
clone_size: few
v_call: TRBV5-1
cdr3_nt: TGCGCCAGCAGCTCCCTATTCGGGGCGGAGACCCAGTACTTC
cdr3_aa: CASSSLFGAETQYF

j_call: TRBJ2-3
d_call: NA
clone_size: NA
v_call: TRBV9
cdr3_nt: TGTGCCAGCAGCGTAGGCACTGAGGAAGATACGCAGTATTTT
cdr3_aa: CASSVGTEEDTQYF

j_call: TRBJ1-6
d_call: NA
clone_size: NA
v_call: TRBV28
cdr3_nt: TGTGCCACCAGGCCCCACAGGGTTGACAATTCACCCCCCCACTTT
cdr3_aa: CATRPHRVDNSPPHF

j_call: TRBJ1-6
d_call: TRBD1
clone_size: NA
v_call: TRBV12-3/TRBV12-4
cdr3_nt: TGTGCCAGCAGTCCGACAGGGGGCGCGGTAGGACCCCTCCACTTT
cdr3_aa: CASSPTGGAVGPLHF

j_call: TRBJ1-1
d_call: NA
clone_size: many
v_call: TRBV12-3/TRBV12-4
cdr3_nt: TGTGCCAGCTTGCGGGTCGGTGATTTGACTGAAGCTTTCTTT
cdr3_aa: CASLRVGDLTEAFF

j_call: TRBJ2-5
d_call: NA
clone_size: NA
v_call: TRBV7-2
cdr3_nt: TGTGCCAGCAGCTTGAATCCGACCCGCGAGACCCAGTACTTC
cdr3_aa: CASSLNPTRETQYF

j_call: TRBJ1-2
d_call: TRBD1
clone_size: many
v_call: TRBV7-6
cdr3_nt: TGTGCCAGCAGCCCCGGACAGGGGGGGGGTGAAGGCTACACCTTC
cdr3_aa: CASSPGQGGGEGYTF

j_call: TRBJ2-7
d_call: TRBD1
clone_size: few
v_call: TRBV20-1
cdr3_nt: TGCAGTGCACCGAGGACAGGGTCCTACGAGCAGTACTTC
cdr3_aa: CSAPRTGSYEQYF

j_call: TRBJ1-1
d_call: NA
clone_size: many
v_call: TRBV12-3/TRBV12-4
cdr3_nt: TGTGCCAGCAGTTTAGACAGCCACAATCTGAACACTGAAGCTTTCTTT
cdr3_aa: CASSLDSHNLNTEAFF

j_call: TRBJ1-6
d_call: NA
clone_size: many
v_call: TRBV15
cdr3_nt: TGTGCCACCAAGCGGGGTAACAATTCACCCCTCCACTTT
cdr3_aa: CATKRGNNSPLHF

j_call: TRBJ2-3
d_call: TRBD2
clone_size: many
v_call: TRBV12-3/TRBV12-4
cdr3_nt: TGTGCCACCCTGACTAGCGGGAGGGCTGATACGCAGTATTTT
cdr3_aa: CATLTSGRADTQYF

j_call: TRBJ2-6
d_call: NA
clone_size: NA
v_call: TRBV29-1
cdr3_nt: TGCAGCGTTGGCCAGGGGATTACCTACGGGGCCAACGTCCTGACTTTC
cdr3_aa: CSVGQGITYGANVLTF

j_call: TRBJ2-7
d_call: TRBD2
clone_size: few
v_call: TRBV27
cdr3_nt: TGTGCCAGCAGCCCGGTGGGACTAGCTTTTTCTAGGAGGGGTTTTTACGAGCAGTACTTC
cdr3_aa: CASSPVGLAFSRRGFYEQYF

j_call: TRBJ2-5
d_call: TRBD1
clone_size: many
v_call: TRBV5-6
cdr3_nt: TGTGCCAGCAGCCATCCGGACAGGGGAGAGACCCAGTACTTC
cdr3_aa: CASSHPDRGETQYF

j_call: TRBJ2-6
d_call: NA
clone_size: many
v_call: TRBV6-5
cdr3_nt: TGTGCCAGCAGTGTAACAGTAGTTGGGGCCAACGTCCTGACTTTC
cdr3_aa: CASSVTVVGANVLTF

j_call: TRBJ2-3
d_call: NA
clone_size: NA
v_call: TRBV29-1
cdr3_nt: TGCAGCGTTACGGCGGGGCGGACAGATACGCAGTATTTT
cdr3_aa: CSVTAGRTDTQYF

j_call: TRBJ1-4
d_call: NA
clone_size: NA
v_call: TRBV5-1
cdr3_nt: TGCGCCAGCAGCTTGGGGACAGTTTCAACTAATGAAAAACTGTTTTTT
cdr3_aa: CASSLGTVSTNEKLFF

j_call: TRBJ2-1
d_call: TRBD2
clone_size: many
v_call: TRBV6-1
cdr3_nt: TGTGCCAGCAGTGGATTCACGGGAGGTTCCTACAATGAGCAGTTCTTC
cdr3_aa: CASSGFTGGSYNEQFF

j_call: TRBJ1-6
d_call: TRBD1
clone_size: NA
v_call: TRBV28
cdr3_nt: TGTGCCAGCAGTCTACGGACAGGGCCTAGCTCCTATAATTCACCCCTCCACTTT
cdr3_aa: CASSLRTGPSSYNSPLHF

j_call: TRBJ2-5
d_call: NA
clone_size: many
v_call: TRBV12-3/TRBV12-4
cdr3_nt: TGTGCCAGCAGTCCTGGGGATCCTGGGGATACCCAGTACTTC
cdr3_aa: CASSPGDPGDTQYF

j_call: TRBJ2-5
d_call: TRBD1
clone_size: many
v_call: TRBV24-1
cdr3_nt: TGTGCCACCAGTGACACTACAGGGGCCGGAGAGACCCAGTACTTC
cdr3_aa: CATSDTTGAGETQYF

j_call: TRBJ1-2
d_call: NA
clone_size: many
v_call: TRBV29-1
cdr3_nt: TGCAGCGTTGAAGGGCAGCCCCTCTATGGCTACACCTTC
cdr3_aa: CSVEGQPLYGYTF